Detailed here is one TCR beta chain. Its antigen is as yet unknown. The data stem from a study of regulatory T cells in long-lasting Graves disease. Regarding the study as a whole: Among persistent patients, a larger number of public clonotypes were shared (approximately 3,000) than among newly diagnosed patients (about 1,000).

For TCR beta, libraries came from iRepertoire HTBI primers and Arm-PCR of CDR3 regions. TCRdb re-analysed the multiplex PCR reads in MiXCR, keeping a single row per CDR3 protein. This table has fewer than 450,000 distinct CDR3 sequences, approximately 16% appearing once. Time point reported: newly diagnosed GD, antithyroid drugs for less than 3 months. Generation of the TCR library employed RNA extracted from PBMCs. V was trimmed by 3 bases and J by 0 bases, leaving 6 bases between them. Germline V gene data show CDR1 as DFQATT and CDR2 as SNEGSKA (reference sequence). The CDR3 totals 13 residues. The same sample was also studied in work on T cells in Graves' hyperthyroidism and ophthalmopathy. This second report adds: The diagnoses drew upon clinical symptoms, serum thyroxine and TRAb, thyroid ultrasound and orbital computed tomography. Stable hyperthyroidism and ophthalmopathy were separated using 13 V-J signatures.

The receptor's source is a woman in her 40s with Graves disease. The chain recombines TRBV20-1 with TRBJ2-4, with D hard to call. The sequencing here drew on peripheral blood mononuclear cells (PBMCs), taken at new diagnosis, from a patient treated with antithyroid drugs. The CDR3: CSASSIAKNIQYF. The CDR3 DNA follows: TGCAGTGCTAGTTCAATAGCCAAAAACATTCAGTACTTC.